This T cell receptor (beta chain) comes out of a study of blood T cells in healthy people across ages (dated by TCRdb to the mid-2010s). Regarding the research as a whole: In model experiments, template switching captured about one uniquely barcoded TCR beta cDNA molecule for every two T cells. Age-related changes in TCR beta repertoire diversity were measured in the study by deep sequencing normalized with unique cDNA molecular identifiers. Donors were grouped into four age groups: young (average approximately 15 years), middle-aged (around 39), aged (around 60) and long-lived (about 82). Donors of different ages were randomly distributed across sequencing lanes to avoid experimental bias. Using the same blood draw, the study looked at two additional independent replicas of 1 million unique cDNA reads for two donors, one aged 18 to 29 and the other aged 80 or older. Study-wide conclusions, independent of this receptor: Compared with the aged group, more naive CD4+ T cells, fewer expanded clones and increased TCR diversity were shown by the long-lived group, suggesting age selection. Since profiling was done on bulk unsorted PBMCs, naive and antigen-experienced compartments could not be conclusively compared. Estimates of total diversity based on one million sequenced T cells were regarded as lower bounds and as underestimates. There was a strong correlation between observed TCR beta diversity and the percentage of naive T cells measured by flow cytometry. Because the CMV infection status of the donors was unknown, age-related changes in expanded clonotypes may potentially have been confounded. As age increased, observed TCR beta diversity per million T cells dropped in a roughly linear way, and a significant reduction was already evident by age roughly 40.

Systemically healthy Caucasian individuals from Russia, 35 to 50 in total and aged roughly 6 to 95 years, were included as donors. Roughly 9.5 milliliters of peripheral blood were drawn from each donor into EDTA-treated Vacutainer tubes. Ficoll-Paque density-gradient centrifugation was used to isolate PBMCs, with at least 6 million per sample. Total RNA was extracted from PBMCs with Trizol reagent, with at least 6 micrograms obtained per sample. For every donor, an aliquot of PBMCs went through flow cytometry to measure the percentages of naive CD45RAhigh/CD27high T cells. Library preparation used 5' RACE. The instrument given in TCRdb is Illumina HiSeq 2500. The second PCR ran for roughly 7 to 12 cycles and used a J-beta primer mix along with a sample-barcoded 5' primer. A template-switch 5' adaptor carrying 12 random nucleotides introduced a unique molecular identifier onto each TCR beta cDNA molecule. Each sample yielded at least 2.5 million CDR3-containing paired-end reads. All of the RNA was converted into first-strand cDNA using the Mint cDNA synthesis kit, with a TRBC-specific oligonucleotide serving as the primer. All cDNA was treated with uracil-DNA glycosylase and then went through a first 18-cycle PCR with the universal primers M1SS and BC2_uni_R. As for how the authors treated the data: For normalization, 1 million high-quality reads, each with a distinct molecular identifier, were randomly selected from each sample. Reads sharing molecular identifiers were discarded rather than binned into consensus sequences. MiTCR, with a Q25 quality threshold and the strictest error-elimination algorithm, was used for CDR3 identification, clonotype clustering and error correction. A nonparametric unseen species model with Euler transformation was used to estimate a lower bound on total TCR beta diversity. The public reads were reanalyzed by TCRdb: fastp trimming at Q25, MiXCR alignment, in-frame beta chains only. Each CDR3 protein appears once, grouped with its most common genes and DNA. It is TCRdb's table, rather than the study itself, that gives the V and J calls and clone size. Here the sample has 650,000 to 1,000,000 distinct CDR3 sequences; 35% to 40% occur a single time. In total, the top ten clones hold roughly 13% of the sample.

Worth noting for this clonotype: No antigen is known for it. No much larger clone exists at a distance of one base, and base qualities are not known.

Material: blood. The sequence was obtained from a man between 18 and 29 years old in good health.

The CDR3 is CASSLNPEPGIRETQYF. The DNA is as follows: TGTGCCAGCAGCTTGAATCCAGAGCCGGGGATAAGAGAGACCCAGTACTTC. The sequence is built from TRBV5-5 and TRBJ2-5; the D gene is perhaps TRBD2, on 5 matching bases. Based on the germline V gene (reference sequence), the CDR1 and CDR2 sequences are SGHKS and YYEKEE. The CDR3 spans 17 residues, from the cysteine through the phenylalanine. Just the 51-base CDR3 DNA is kept, in frame starting at base 1. V lost 1 base and J lost 4 bases; the stretch between them is 20 bases long.